The 24 T cell receptor beta chains below all came from one sample that was sequenced in a study of shared clonotypes between healthy human individuals. It was CD45RO-negative cells, positively selected for CCR7, that made up naive CD8 cells, with terminally differentiated effector memory CD45RA+ cells excluded. Method: immunoSEQ multiplex PCR; TCRdb's copy keeps in-frame clones and lacks some. The profile covers about 800,000 clones, with about 96% appearing a single time and less than 0.25% taken by the ten largest. Sequenced sample: naive CD8+ T cells sorted from blood. The receptors come from a man aged 25-45 years in good health.

J is TRBJ2-1 and V is TRBV11-2, with a weak D call TRBD1 (7 bases). The CDR3 spans 15 residues. Trimming left V 5 bases short and J 9 bases short, with 20 bases between. In germline, CDR1 is SGHAT, CDR2 FQNNGV. CDR3 DNA: TGTGCCAGCAGCCCCGGGCGCAGGGGGGTTGGTGAGCAGTTCTTC. It encodes CASSPGRRGVGEQFF. The full variable domain, rest sourced from reference TRBV11-2 and TRBJ2-1, is EAGVAQSPRYKIIEKRQSVAFWCNPISGHATLYWYQQILGQGPKLLIQFQNNGVVDDSQLPKDRFSAERLKGVDSTLKIQPAKLEDSAVYLCASSPGRRGVGEQFFGPGTRLTVL.

The chain has TRBV27 and TRBJ1-1; TRBD1 might be the D (6 bases). The CDR3 covers 14 residues. The V and J ends lost 5 bases and 3 bases respectively, with 13 bases between them. Germline V gene data show CDR1 as MNHEY and CDR2 as SMNVEV (reference sequence). CDR3 sequence: CASSPMGAHTEAFF. In DNA, the CDR3 is TGTGCCAGCAGTCCCATGGGGGCTCACACTGAAGCTTTCTTT.

This rearrangement joins TRBV19 to TRBJ2-7; D call uncertain. The germline gives CDR1 LNHDA, CDR2 SQIVND (reference sequence). V was clipped by 1 base and J by 2 bases, with 9 bases between them. CDR3 length: 14 residues. The CDR3 bases are TGTGCCAGTAGTATAGGACTCGAGCCCTACGAGCAGTACTTC. Protein: CASSIGLEPYEQYF.

The chain links TRBV9 to TRBJ1-2; the D gene is possibly TRBD1 (6 bases). The CDR3 runs to 15 residues. Trimming left V 6 bases short and J 4 bases short, with 19 bases between. From germline, CDR1 is SGDLS and CDR2 YYNGEE. The CDR3, as DNA: TGTGCCAGCACCTATACCCCAGGGGAGATCTATGGCTACACCTTC. This encodes CASTYTPGEIYGYTF.

The chain employs TRBV5-1 and TRBJ2-1, with D possibly TRBD1 on 5 matching bases. The germline gives CDR1 SGHRS, CDR2 YFSETQ. V was clipped by 0 bases and J by 9 bases, with 10 bases between them. CDR3 size: 13 residues. CDR3 region: CASSLAGASEQFF. The CDR3 DNA is TGCGCCAGCAGCTTGGCTGGGGCTTCTGAGCAGTTCTTC.

The V gene is TRBV7-6, the J gene TRBJ2-5; a possible D gene is TRBD1 (6 bases). Looked up from germline, CDR1 is SGHVS and CDR2 is FNYEAQ. CDR3 length: 15 amino acids. V dropped 2 bases and J dropped 1 base, with 11 bases sitting between them. The CDR3 reads CASSLLTGTQETQYF. In nucleotides, the CDR3 is TGTGCCAGCAGCTTACTTACAGGGACCCAAGAGACCCAGTACTTC.

This clone has more than one count but fewer than ten. This sequence joins TRBV7-6 and TRBJ1-5, with no clear D. Trimming cost V 1 base and J 4 bases, with 8 bases left between them. Germline V lookup: CDR1 SGHVS, CDR2 FNYEAQ. The CDR3 extends over 14 amino acids. Here the CDR3 reads CASSLEALNQPQHF. For the CDR3, the DNA is TGTGCCAGCAGCTTAGAAGCCCTAAATCAGCCCCAGCATTTT.

The chain joins TRBV30 to TRBJ1-1; maybe TRBD1 (5 bases). Trimming pared 4 bases from V and 6 bases from J, leaving 12 bases between. CDR1 GTSNPN and CDR2 SVGIG come from the germline V gene (reference sequence). CDR3 size: 12 residues. The CDR3 is CAWMKEGPEAFF. The CDR3 coding sequence is TGTGCCTGGATGAAGGAGGGACCTGAAGCTTTCTTT.

V is TRBV11-2 and J is TRBJ2-7, with 10 nucleotides matching TRBD2. V shed 5 bases and J 7 bases; nucleotides not matched to a gene: 5. From germline, CDR1 is SGHAT and CDR2 FQNNGV. The CDR3 covers 13 residues. The CDR3 DNA reads TGTGCCAGCAGCCGGGGACTAGCGTATGAGCAGTACTTC. Translation gives CASSRGLAYEQYF.

The chain employs TRBV6-1 and TRBJ2-7, with a weak D call TRBD1 (5 bases). CDR1 and CDR2 from the germline V gene are MNHNS and SASEGT. V lost 5 bases, J lost 2 bases, and 10 bases lay in between. The CDR3 runs 13 residues. The DNA of the CDR3 is TGTGCCAGCAGTCCAGGGTTACCCTACGAGCAGTACTTC. Encoded protein: CASSPGLPYEQYF.

The rearrangement joins TRBV27 to TRBJ1-4; TRBD1 matches at 9 bases. The CDR3 spans 17 residues. Germline CDR1 is MNHEY and CDR2 is SMNVEV (reference sequence). The junction had 8 bases not matched to a gene; V was cut back by 5 bases and J by 1 base. This CDR3 is CASSQSGTGRTNEKLFF. The CDR3 DNA reads TGTGCCAGCAGTCAAAGTGGGACAGGGAGAACTAATGAAAAACTGTTTTTT.

This chain links TRBV30 with TRBJ1-4; D uncertain. This CDR3 has 13 amino acids. Germline-derived CDR1 and CDR2 are GTSNPN and SVGIG (reference sequence). With 1 base removed from V and 3 bases from J, the gap between germline ends came to 6 bases. CDR3 nucleotide sequence: TGTGCCTGGAGTGACGGGTCTAATGAAAAACTGTTTTTT. Its protein product is CAWSDGSNEKLFF.

The rearrangement links TRBV10-2 to TRBJ2-5; 8 bases are a match to TRBD1. The CDR3 contains 14 residues. The V segment lost 7 bases and the J segment 1 base; nucleotides outside the gene matches: 5. Germline values: CDR1 WSHSY, CDR2 SAAADI. DNA for the CDR3: TGCGCCAGCATGGGACAGGACCCCCAAGAGACCCAGTACTTC. Amino acid sequence: CASMGQDPQETQYF.

CDR3 DNA: TGTGCCAGCAGTACAACTAGCGGAACCTACAATGAGCAGTTCTTC. Its protein is CASSTTSGTYNEQFF. V gene TRBV7-9 combines with J gene TRBJ2-1, with 8 bases fitting TRBD2. V lost 6 bases and J lost 2; bases outside the gene matches: 6. Germline V gene data show CDR1 as SEHNR and CDR2 as FQNEAQ (reference sequence). CDR3 length equals 15 residues.

This clone was seen just once. V gene TRBV4-2 combines with J gene TRBJ2-1; 8 bases match TRBD2. Germline V gene sequence: CDR1 LGHNA, CDR2 YNFKEQ. Trimming removed 3 bases from V and 10 bases from J; junction bases left unmatched: 23. This CDR3 has 19 residues. CDR3 in DNA: TGTGCCAGCAGCCAGGGGGGGTACGGGAGGGCCGAATTTTTGTGGGAGCAGTTCTTC. It yields the protein CASSQGGYGRAEFLWEQFF.

The genes are TRBV5-4 and TRBJ1-2, with TRBD1 matching 9 bases. The V and J ends lost 4 bases and 6 bases, in that order; junction bases with no gene match: 4. Germline V gene data show CDR1 as SGHNT and CDR2 as YYREEE (reference sequence). CDR3 length: 13 residues. This chain's CDR3 is CASSAGQGDGYTF. For the CDR3, the DNA is TGTGCCAGCAGCGCGGGACAGGGCGATGGCTACACCTTC.

This clone was seen only once. Its ends do not fully match the called genes, so a read error is possible. The V and J genes are TRBV5-4 and TRBJ2-1; 10 bases align to TRBD2. The germline gives CDR1 SGHNT, CDR2 YYREEE (reference sequence). The CDR3 loop spans 16 amino acids. The CDR3 coding sequence is TGTGCCAGCAGCCCCCCTAGCGGGAGCTCCTACAATGAGCAGCTCTTC. Protein sequence: CASSPPSGSSYNEQLF.

The V and J genes are TRBV27 and TRBJ2-7; D tentatively fits TRBD1 or TRBD2 (6 bases each). With 0 bases removed from V and 3 bases from J, the gap between germline ends came to 18 bases. CDR1 and CDR2 (germline): MNHEY, SMNVEV (reference sequence). The CDR3 runs to 17 residues. The DNA of the CDR3 is TGTGCCAGCAGTTTATCGGGGGGCCTGGGACGGGTCTACGAGCAGTACTTC. Its protein is CASSLSGGLGRVYEQYF.

The chain uses TRBV27 and TRBJ1-2, with D possibly matching TRBD1 (5 bases). The CDR3 length is 15 residues. Per the germline V gene, CDR1 is MNHEY and CDR2 is SMNVEV (reference sequence). The germline V and J ends were trimmed by 0 bases and 5 bases, with 13 bases remaining between them. CDR3: CASSLSGDELYGYTF. The CDR3 nucleotides are TGTGCCAGCAGTTTATCAGGGGATGAGCTTTATGGCTACACCTTC.

This chain uses TRBV10-3 with TRBJ2-1; 11 bases align to TRBD2. The CDR3 has 15 residues. Trimming took 0 bases from V and 8 from J; bases not matched to a gene: 3. Germline V gives CDR1 ENHRY, CDR2 SYGVKD. CDR3 in amino acids: CAISESLAGGHEQFF. CDR3 sequence (DNA): TGTGCCATCAGTGAGTCGCTAGCGGGAGGCCATGAGCAGTTCTTC.

The V call is TRBV11-2, the J call TRBJ1-3; unclear D gene. CDR1 and CDR2 from the germline V gene are SGHAT and FQNNGV. The V and J ends lost 8 bases and 0 bases respectively, with 11 bases between them. The CDR3 runs 14 residues. CDR3 in DNA: TGTGCCAGCTTCGGACTGTTCTCTGGAAACACCATATATTTT. Its translation: CASFGLFSGNTIYF.

In this sample, this clone turned up once. The chain uses TRBV7-9 and TRBJ2-2; D is uncertain. Trimming stripped 1 base from V and 5 bases from J, with 14 bases between. The CDR3 has 16 amino acids. Germline CDR1 and CDR2: SEHNR and FQNEAQ (reference sequence). The CDR3 is CASSLVGGVRTGELFF. For the CDR3, the DNA is TGTGCCAGCAGCTTAGTAGGCGGAGTTCGTACCGGGGAGCTGTTTTTT.

The J gene is TRBJ2-7, the V gene TRBV5-4, with a tentative D call TRBD2 (6 bases). Trimming took off 4 bases at V and 0 bases at J, with 17 bases between the two ends. Germline lookup yields CDR1 SGHNT and CDR2 YYREEE (reference sequence). CDR3 size: 16 residues. The CDR3 loop is CASSNPGRGTSYEQYF. CDR3 nucleotide sequence: TGTGCCAGCAGCAACCCCGGGCGGGGCACCTCCTACGAGCAGTACTTC.

V usage is TRBV28 and J usage is TRBJ1-5, with D possibly being TRBD1 (6 bases). The V gene lost 5 bases and the J gene lost 2 bases, with 13 bases spanning the gap. The CDR3 length is 15 residues. Germline CDR1 and CDR2: MDHEN and SYDVKM. The CDR3 reads CASSRRTVGNQPQHF. The DNA of the CDR3 is TGTGCCAGCAGTCGAAGGACAGTCGGCAATCAGCCCCAGCATTTT.